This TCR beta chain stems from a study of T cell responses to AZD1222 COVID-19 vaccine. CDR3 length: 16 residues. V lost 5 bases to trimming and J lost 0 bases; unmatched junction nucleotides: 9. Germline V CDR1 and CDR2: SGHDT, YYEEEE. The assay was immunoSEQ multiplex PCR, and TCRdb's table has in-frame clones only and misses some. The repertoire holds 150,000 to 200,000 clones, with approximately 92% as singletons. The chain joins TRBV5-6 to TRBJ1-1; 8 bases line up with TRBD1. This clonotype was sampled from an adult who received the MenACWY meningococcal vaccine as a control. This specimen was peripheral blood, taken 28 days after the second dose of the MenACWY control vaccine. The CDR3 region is CASSPDRGLLNTEAFF. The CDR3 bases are TGTGCCAGCAGTCCCGACAGGGGCCTTTTGAACACTGAAGCTTTCTTT.